Sequencing of this T cell receptor (beta chain) was carried out in a study of T-cell reconstitution after alpha-beta-depleted transplantation in children. This clonotype was seen a single time. Per germline, CDR1 SEHNR and CDR2 FQNEAQ (reference sequence). Trimming left V 5 bases short and J 2 bases short, with 15 bases between. The CDR3 has 15 residues. Preparation of the TCRbeta library used unique molecular identifiers. TCRdb itself ran the PCR reads through MiXCR, one entry per CDR3 protein. The sample records about 610,000 distinct CDR3 sequences, over 9.5% being singletons. Material: PBMCs from the stem cell graft donor, obtained from the stem cell graft. The chain combines TRBV7-9 with TRBJ2-5; D call uncertain. The TCR comes from a human donor who donated a stem cell graft to a child with acute myeloid leukemia. DNA of the CDR3: TGTGCCAGCAGCAAACACCTAGGAGTACAAGAGACCCAGTACTTC. Translation gives CASSKHLGVQETQYF.